The next 12 T cell receptor beta chains were all read from a single sample in a study of identical twins. TCRdb re-analysed the 5' RACE reads in MiXCR, keeping a single row per CDR3 protein. The sample records roughly 280,000 distinct CDR3 sequences, just under 9.5% being singletons. The sample was also reused in another study, on yellow fever vaccine responses in identical twins.

Sequencing was done on a sample of CD8+ T cells sorted from blood. The receptors derive from a woman aged 18-29 years in good health.

This clonotype was found many times. The chain couples TRBV2 to TRBJ2-3; D tentatively reads TRBD1 or TRBD2 (5 bases each). The V gene's germline CDR1 is SNHLY and CDR2 FYNNEI. The CDR3 has 15 amino acids. V lost 6 bases to trimming and J lost 7 bases, with 20 bases between them. This CDR3 reads CASRGGGGTVYTQYF. The CDR3 bases are TGTGCCAGCAGGGGCGGTGGGGGAACGGTTTATACGCAGTATTTT.

This clonotype turned up a few times. This chain links TRBV4-2 with TRBJ1-5; D not certain. V lost 1 base and J lost 0, with 10 bases in between. In germline, CDR1 is LGHNA, CDR2 YNFKEQ. The CDR3 runs to 16 residues. The CDR3 coding sequence is TGTGCCAGCAGCCAAGGGGAGGATTATAGCAATCAGCCCCAGCATTTT. Translated: CASSQGEDYSNQPQHF.

The genes are TRBV27 and TRBJ2-3, with 7 bases identical to TRBD2. Germline trimming cut 8 bases from V and 4 bases from J; bases unmatched to any gene: 9. In germline, CDR1 is MNHEY, CDR2 SMNVEV (reference sequence). CDR3 length equals 14 residues. CDR3 region: CASRRGDRADTQYF. The CDR3 DNA is TGTGCCAGCCGACGGGGGGATCGGGCAGATACGCAGTATTTT.

V and J are TRBV27 and TRBJ2-7; 10 nucleotides agree with TRBD1. Germline V gene sequence: CDR1 MNHEY, CDR2 SMNVEV (reference sequence). The CDR3 length is 15 residues. With V trimmed by 10 bases and J by 5 bases, 14 bases remained unmatched. CDR3 region: CATSQIRDRGNEQYF. CDR3 nucleotides: TGTGCCACTTCTCAGATCCGGGACAGGGGCAACGAGCAGTACTTC.

This clonotype was observed a handful of times. The chain employs TRBV3-1 and TRBJ1-6; D not resolved. V was trimmed by 4 bases and J by 7 bases, leaving 11 bases between them. This CDR3 comprises 14 residues. CDR1 is LGHDT and CDR2 is YNNKEL in the germline V gene (reference sequence). The CDR3 spells CASSPAGWNSPLHF. The CDR3 coding sequence is TGTGCCAGCAGCCCCGCGGGTTGGAATTCACCCCTCCACTTT.

In this sample, this clonotype turned up a few times. The chain recombines TRBV11-2 with TRBJ2-5; 8 bases are shared with TRBD2. V was pared by 0 bases and J by 3 bases, with 18 bases of the junction left unmatched. Germline CDR1 reads SGHAT; CDR2 reads FQNNGV. The CDR3 contains 20 residues. CDR3 in amino acids: CASSLEVWGSGNRNKETQYF. The CDR3 DNA is TGTGCCAGCAGCTTAGAGGTGTGGGGTAGCGGGAACCGGAATAAAGAGACCCAGTACTTC.

This clonotype has more than one count but fewer than ten. The J gene is TRBJ2-1, the V gene TRBV18, with TRBD2 matching 10 bases. The germline V gene has CDR1 KGHSH and CDR2 LQKENI. Trimming at V came to 1 base and at J to 2 bases, leaving 11 bases not matched to a gene. The CDR3 sequence is 19 residues long. The CDR3 region has the DNA TGTGCCAGCTCACCACGGGTACCGGGACTAGCGCCCGCCTACAATGAGCAGTTCTTC. The encoded protein is CASSPRVPGLAPAYNEQFF.

This clonotype has at least ten counts. This CDR3 is CSVRPSGNNEQFF. DNA for the CDR3: TGCAGCGTTCGCCCTAGCGGGAACAATGAGCAGTTCTTC. V is TRBV29-1 and J is TRBJ2-1, with 9 bases aligning to TRBD2. The CDR3 length is 13 residues. With 5 bases clipped from V and 5 bases from J, the junction kept 4 bases outside the gene matches. Germline V gene lookup returns CDR1 SQVTM and CDR2 ANQGSEA.

The chain employs TRBV6-2 or TRBV6-3 and TRBJ2-3, with D unresolved. With 4 bases removed from V and 2 bases from J, the gap between germline ends came to 16 bases. There are 16 residues in the CDR3. In germline, CDR1 is MNHEY, CDR2 SVGEGT. The CDR3 region has the DNA TGTGCCAGCAGTTCCTTTACAACTTACGACACAGATACGCAGTATTTT. This encodes CASSSFTTYDTDTQYF.

This clonotype was detected ten times or more. This chain connects TRBV4-3 to TRBJ2-2; 7 bases map to TRBD2. This CDR3 spans 15 amino acids. Germline CDR1 is LGHNA and CDR2 is YSLEER. After removal of 0 bases from V and 6 bases from J, the junction contained 4 bases not matched to a gene. The CDR3 DNA sequence: TGCGCCAGCAGCCAAGATACTAGCGTAGCCGGGGAGCTGTTTTTT. Translation gives CASSQDTSVAGELFF.

The chain is built from TRBV7-3 and TRBJ2-1; a weak D match, TRBD2 (6 bases). The CDR3 has 15 residues. V was shortened by 5 bases and J by 6 bases, with 17 bases between the two germline ends. Germline CDR1 reads SGHTA; CDR2 reads FQGTGA. The CDR3, as DNA: TGTGCCAGCAGCCCGCAGGGAGGTGCAGGCAATGAGCAGTTCTTC. Translating it yields CASSPQGGAGNEQFF.

The chain is built from TRBV12-3 or TRBV12-4 and TRBJ2-2; D tentatively reads TRBD1 or TRBD2 (5 bases each). The CDR3 has 15 amino acids. V lost 2 bases, J lost 4 bases, and 11 bases lay in between. The CDR3 DNA sequence: TGTGCCAGCAGTTTATTCGGGGACGGCACCGGGGAGCTGTTTTTT. It is translated as CASSLFGDGTGELFF.